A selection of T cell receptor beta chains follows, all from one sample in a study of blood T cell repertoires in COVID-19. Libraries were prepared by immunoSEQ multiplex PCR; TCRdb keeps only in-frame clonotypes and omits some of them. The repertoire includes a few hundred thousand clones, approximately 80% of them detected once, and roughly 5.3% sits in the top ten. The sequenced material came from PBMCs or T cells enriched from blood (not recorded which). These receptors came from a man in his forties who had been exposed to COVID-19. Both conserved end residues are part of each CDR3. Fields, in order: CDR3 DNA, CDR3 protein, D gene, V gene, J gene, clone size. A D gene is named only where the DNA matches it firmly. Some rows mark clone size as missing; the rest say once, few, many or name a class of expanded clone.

DNA: TGTGCCACCAGTGAATTTTTTAGCGGGGAGCTGTTTTTT
CDR3: CATSEFFSGELFF
D: .
V: TRBV24-1
J: TRBJ2-2
size: .

DNA: TGTGCCAGCCGAGGGGGACCGGGTCAGCCCCAGCATTTT
CDR3: CASRGGPGQPQHF
D: .
V: TRBV6-6
J: TRBJ1-5
size: .

DNA: TGTGCCAGTAGTATAGTGCTAATTTCTGGAAACACCATATATTTT
CDR3: CASSIVLISGNTIYF
D: .
V: TRBV19
J: TRBJ1-3
size: .

DNA: TGTGCCAGCAGCGCAGAGACGCCGGGACTAGCGGACCCCAAAGGCAAAAACATTCAGTACTTC
CDR3: CASSAETPGLADPKGKNIQYF
D: TRBD2
V: TRBV9
J: TRBJ2-4
size: .

DNA: TGTGCCAGCAGCTCACCAGGGGGAGGGGCCAACGTCCTGACTTTC
CDR3: CASSSPGGGANVLTF
D: TRBD1
V: TRBV7-2
J: TRBJ2-6
size: .

DNA: TGCGCCAGCAGCACACGAATGGGACTAGCGGGAGATGGTTACGAGCAGTACTTC
CDR3: CASSTRMGLAGDGYEQYF
D: TRBD2
V: TRBV5-1
J: TRBJ2-7
size: .

DNA: TGTGCCAGTGGTTCTCAGTTTTCCTCCAATGAGCAGTTCTTC
CDR3: CASGSQFSSNEQFF
D: .
V: TRBV19
J: TRBJ2-1
size: .

DNA: TGTGCCACCAGTGGGGGACAGGCCACAGATACGCAGTATTTT
CDR3: CATSGGQATDTQYF
D: TRBD1
V: TRBV24-1
J: TRBJ2-3
size: .

DNA: TGCAGCGTTGTGACCGCGGCCAGGGGATATTACAATGAGCAGTTCTTC
CDR3: CSVVTAARGYYNEQFF
D: .
V: TRBV29-1
J: TRBJ2-1
size: .

DNA: TGTGCCAGCAGCCCATCGCCTGGTCAGGAAGCTTTCTTT
CDR3: CASSPSPGQEAFF
D: .
V: TRBV7-3
J: TRBJ1-1
size: few